The 7 T cell receptor beta chains in this list originate from one sample, sequenced in a study of blood T cell repertoires in COVID-19. Produced via immunoSEQ multiplex PCR; TCRdb's table is partial and in-frame only. The sample yields roughly 48,000 clones, around 79% seen once. Sample: peripheral blood. Receptor source: a human donor with active or convalescent COVID-19. The donor label of this sample is uncertain.

The rearrangement links TRBV19 to TRBJ2-7; TRBD1 matches at 11 bases. V lost 3 bases to trimming and J lost 0 bases; unmatched junction nucleotides: 4. This CDR3 contains 16 residues. Germline V gives CDR1 LNHDA, CDR2 SQIVND (reference sequence). CDR3 region: CASSISGTGGSYEQYF. The CDR3 DNA is TGTGCCAGTAGTATCAGTGGGACAGGGGGCTCCTACGAGCAGTACTTC.

This chain connects TRBV7-9 to TRBJ2-5, with 15 bases identical to TRBD2. The CDR3 has 18 amino acids. Trimming took 5 bases from V and 3 from J; bases not matched to a gene: 10. CDR1 and CDR2 (germline): SEHNR, FQNEAQ (reference sequence). CDR3 region: CASSPGLAGGPREETQYF. The CDR3 bases are TGTGCCAGCAGCCCAGGACTAGCGGGAGGGCCGAGGGAAGAGACCCAGTACTTC. Full variable domain (missing parts from reference TRBV7-9 and TRBJ2-5): DTGVSQNPRHKITKRGQNVTFRCDPISEHNRLYWYRQTLGQGPEFLTYFQNEAQLEKSRLLSDRFSAERPKGSFSTLEIQRTEQGDSAMYLCASSPGLAGGPREETQYFGPGTRLLVL.

Only a few counts were recorded for this clone. This chain uses TRBV5-4 with TRBJ1-6, with 10 bases lining up with TRBD1. The CDR3 has 15 residues. The J segment lost 8 bases and the V segment lost 4 bases, leaving 6 bases of the junction unmatched. The germline CDR1 and CDR2 sequences are SGHNT and YYREEE (reference sequence). The CDR3 here is CASSQTGTGDSPLHF. DNA of the CDR3: TGTGCCAGCAGCCAAACGGGGACAGGGGATTCACCCCTCCACTTT.

The chain couples TRBV4-1 to TRBJ1-5; D may be TRBD1 (6 bases). The germline V gene encodes CDR1 MGHRA and CDR2 YSYEKL. V was pared by 1 base and J by 4 bases, with 20 bases between. The CDR3 extends over 18 amino acids. The CDR3 coding sequence is TGCGCCAGCAGCCAAGGACCGGTACAGGGATCATGGAATCAGCCCCAGCATTTT. Translated, it gives CASSQGPVQGSWNQPQHF.

This clone is a singleton in its sample. The chain recombines TRBV5-1 with TRBJ2-7; D uncertain. The CDR3 is 14 amino acids. The germline V gene encodes CDR1 SGHRS and CDR2 YFSETQ. With 0 bases removed from V and 3 bases from J, the gap between germline ends came to 10 bases. CDR3 sequence reads: CASSLGLMNYEQYF. The CDR3, as DNA: TGCGCCAGCAGCTTGGGGCTGATGAACTACGAGCAGTACTTC.

V usage is TRBV7-8 and J usage is TRBJ1-2; D call uncertain. V shed 8 bases and J shed 8 bases, with 9 bases lying between them. The CDR3 is 10 amino acids. Germline V gives CDR1 SGHVS, CDR2 FQNEAQ. The CDR3 DNA follows: TGTGCCAGCGAAGAGGGCGGCTACACCTTC. Translated, it gives CASEEGGYTF.

This clone was seen only once. The chain joins TRBV12-5 to TRBJ2-1; D possibly corresponds to TRBD2 (5 bases). Germline V CDR1 and CDR2: LGHNT, FRNRAP. CDR3 length equals 14 residues. Deletions cut 11 bases from V and 0 bases from J, with 14 bases between. CDR3 loop: CARPGRASYNEQFF. The CDR3 nucleotides read TGTGCTCGGCCCGGGCGGGCCTCCTACAATGAGCAGTTCTTC.